The 22 T cell receptor beta chains below come from one sample, sequenced in a study of T-cell reconstitution after alpha-beta-depleted transplantation in children. Preparation of the TCRbeta library was carried out with unique molecular identifiers. TCRdb called the PCR reads again in MiXCR, with one record for every CDR3 protein. The sample includes 55,000 to 65,000 distinct CDR3 sequences, 40% to 45% of them seen just once. Specimen: PBMCs, mostly from graft donor cells, collected 360 days after TCRalphabeta/CD19-depleted stem cell transplant. These receptors were obtained from a male patient aged 10 to 17 who had a stem cell transplant for acute lymphoblastic leukemia, so the T cells may come from the graft donor.

This sequence joins TRBV12-3 or TRBV12-4 and TRBJ1-3; D not certain. The CDR3 length is 14 residues. V was clipped by 7 bases and J by 7 bases, with 17 bases between them. The CDR3 nucleotides are TGTGCCAGCACCCGGAGAGCCGACGGGAACACCATATATTTT. Translated: CASTRRADGNTIYF.

The chain employs TRBV5-1 and TRBJ2-3; no firm D call. Germline V CDR1 and CDR2: SGHRS, YFSETQ. The CDR3 is 12 residues long. Trimming stripped 1 base from V and 6 bases from J, with 6 bases between. CDR3 nucleotide sequence: TGCGCCAGCAGCTTGAATGTGGATACGCAGTATTTT. Protein sequence: CASSLNVDTQYF.

This clonotype occurred a few times. The V gene is TRBV7-9, the J gene TRBJ1-1, with D possibly being TRBD1 (6 bases). The ends were cut back, 1 base at V and 0 bases at J, with 9 bases in the middle. The CDR3 is made up of 15 amino acids. From germline, CDR1 is SEHNR and CDR2 FQNEAQ (reference sequence). The CDR3 DNA sequence: TGTGCCAGCAGCTTAGTGACAGGTTTGAACACTGAAGCTTTCTTT. Translating gives CASSLVTGLNTEAFF.

V and J are TRBV15 and TRBJ2-2; D possibly corresponds to TRBD2 (6 bases). Germline V gene sequence: CDR1 LNHNV, CDR2 YYDKDF (reference sequence). Trimming removed 0 bases from V and 11 bases from J, with 7 bases in between. This CDR3 region has 12 residues. This CDR3 reads CATSRDGLELFF. The CDR3 DNA reads as TGTGCCACCAGCAGAGATGGACTAGAGCTGTTTTTT.

This chain uses TRBV21-1 with TRBJ2-7; the table calls TRBD2, which could not be checked here. TRBV21-1 is a pseudogene segment. CDR3 length: 17 amino acids. The CDR3 region has the DNA TGTGCCAGCAGCTCTAGGACTAGCGGGTCGAGCTCCTACGAGCAGTACTTC. It is translated as CASSSRTSGSSSYEQYF.

This clonotype came up a few times. The chain couples TRBV12-3 or TRBV12-4 to TRBJ1-5, with D possibly TRBD1 on 5 matching bases. V was shortened by 1 base and J by 1 base, with 5 bases between the two germline ends. This CDR3 is 14 amino acids long. CDR3 nucleotide sequence: TGTGCCAGCAGTTTAGGGGGCAGCAATCAGCCCCAGCATTTT. Its protein product is CASSLGGSNQPQHF.

This clonotype was recorded a few times. The chain carries TRBV9 and TRBJ2-7; TRBD1 is a possible D gene (6 bases). This CDR3 contains 13 residues. Trimming stripped 2 bases from V and 3 bases from J, with 9 bases between. From germline, CDR1 is SGDLS and CDR2 YYNGEE. Here the CDR3 reads CASSVGQSYEQYF. CDR3 DNA: TGTGCCAGCAGCGTTGGACAGAGCTACGAGCAGTACTTC.

The rearrangement links TRBV29-1 to TRBJ2-1, with D possibly being TRBD1 (5 bases). Germline values: CDR1 SQVTM, CDR2 ANQGSEA. The CDR3 sequence is 16 residues long. V was cut by 6 bases and J by 0 bases, with 18 bases left in between. The CDR3 is CSVGLFGGSSYNEQFF. The CDR3 bases are TGCAGCGTGGGGCTGTTTGGCGGTAGCTCCTACAATGAGCAGTTCTTC.

This clonotype has just one count. This chain links TRBV6-1 with TRBJ2-3; 9 positions match TRBD1. With 6 bases clipped from V and 3 bases from J, the junction kept 7 bases outside the gene matches. The length of the CDR3 is 15 residues. The germline gives CDR1 MNHNS, CDR2 SASEGT. CDR3 loop: CASSQQGAWTDTQYF. CDR3 nucleotides: TGTGCCAGCAGCCAACAGGGGGCCTGGACAGATACGCAGTATTTT.

Only one count was recorded for this clonotype. V gene TRBV7-9 combines with J gene TRBJ2-1; 8 nucleotides line up with TRBD2. CDR3 length: 13 residues. Germline trimming cut 4 bases from V and 10 bases from J; bases unmatched to any gene: 6. Germline lookup yields CDR1 SEHNR and CDR2 FQNEAQ (reference sequence). In DNA form, the CDR3 reads TGTGCCAGCAGCTCAGCGGGGGAGCAGGAGCAGTTCTTC. It translates to CASSSAGEQEQFF.

The sample holds one count of this clonotype. Without the conserved terminal phenylalanine or tryptophan, this CDR3 likely stems from a read error. The rearrangement joins TRBV5-1 to TRBJ1-1, with TRBD1 matching 8 bases. The CDR3 extends over 15 amino acids. The J segment lost 2 bases and the V segment lost 2 bases, leaving 5 bases of the junction unmatched. CDR1 SGHRS and CDR2 YFSETQ come from the germline V gene. DNA for the CDR3: TGCGCCAGCAGCTTAACCGGGACAGGCAACACTGAAGCTTTCTCT. Amino acid sequence: CASSLTGTGNTEAFS.

V gene TRBV12-3 or TRBV12-4 combines with J gene TRBJ2-3; D is unclear. With 5 bases removed from V and 7 bases from J, the gap between germline ends came to 22 bases. This CDR3 is built from 16 residues. The CDR3: CASSPTETSPPYTQYF. CDR3 coding DNA: TGTGCCAGCAGTCCCACAGAAACAAGCCCCCCTTATACGCAGTATTTT.

This clonotype was observed a handful of times. The chain recombines TRBV5-1 with TRBJ1-4, with TRBD1 as a possible D gene (5 bases). The V and J ends lost 0 bases and 8 bases respectively, with 11 bases between them. The CDR3 runs 14 residues. Germline loops: CDR1 SGHRS, CDR2 YFSETQ. CDR3 loop: CASSLDGQLEKLFF. The CDR3 DNA is TGCGCCAGCAGCTTGGATGGACAACTCGAAAAACTGTTTTTT.

The chain uses TRBV28 and TRBJ2-7; no definite D call. The CDR3 contains 13 residues. Germline values: CDR1 MDHEN, CDR2 SYDVKM. V lost 7 bases and J lost 4, with 14 bases in between. CDR3 coding DNA: TGTGCCAGCATGGTGGGGATAGGTTACGAGCAGTACTTC. The encoded protein is CASMVGIGYEQYF. Full variable domain (remainder filled in from reference TRBV28 and TRBJ2-7): DVKVTQSSRYLVKRTGEKVFLECVQDMDHENMFWYRQDPGLGLRLIYFSYDVKMKEKGDIPEGYSVSREKKERFSLILESASTNQTSMYLCASMVGIGYEQYFGPGTRLTVT.

This chain links TRBV28 with TRBJ2-2; TRBD1 is a possible D gene (5 bases). Germline CDR1 is MDHEN and CDR2 is SYDVKM. V was shortened by 5 bases and J by 1 base, with 17 bases between the two germline ends. The CDR3 sequence is 17 residues long. The CDR3 DNA reads as TGTGCCAGCAGTCCAAAACCAGGGCTTGTGAACACCGGGGAGCTGTTTTTT. Protein sequence: CASSPKPGLVNTGELFF.

The chain couples TRBV5-6 to TRBJ2-5; D possibly corresponds to TRBD2 (5 bases). V lost 2 bases and J lost 7, with 9 bases in between. CDR1 and CDR2 (germline): SGHDT, YYEEEE. This CDR3 region has 12 residues. CDR3 region: CASSFSRGTQYF. Written as DNA, the CDR3 is TGTGCCAGCAGCTTTTCCCGGGGGACCCAGTACTTC.

This clonotype was counted only a few times. CDR3 DNA sequence: TGTGCCACCAGTGATTGGGGAGATACGCAGTATTTT. It is translated as CATSDWGDTQYF. This chain joins TRBV24-1 and TRBJ2-3, with D unclear. V shed 2 bases and J shed 5 bases, with 4 bases lying between them. The CDR3 has 12 residues. Germline V gene data show CDR1 as KGHDR and CDR2 as SFDVKD.

This chain uses TRBV5-1 with TRBJ2-2; 14 bases map to TRBD2. Trimming removed 3 bases from V and 7 bases from J; junction bases left unmatched: 8. This CDR3 is 17 amino acids long. Looked up from germline, CDR1 is SGHRS and CDR2 is YFSETQ. The CDR3, as DNA: TGCGCCAGCAGCTCGGGGACTAGCGGGAGTATGATCGGGGAGCTGTTTTTT. Protein sequence: CASSSGTSGSMIGELFF.

V usage is TRBV3-1 and J usage is TRBJ2-1; unclear D gene. The germline V gene has CDR1 LGHDT and CDR2 YNNKEL (reference sequence). Trimming removed 3 bases at V and 3 bases at J, with 3 bases between. The CDR3 contains 12 residues. DNA of the CDR3: TGTGCCAGCAGCCACGTCTACAATGAGCAGTTCTTC. Translating gives CASSHVYNEQFF.

The chain links TRBV20-1 to TRBJ2-2, with 9 bases matching TRBD2. V lost 0 bases, J lost 1 base, and 6 bases stayed unmatched. The germline V gene has CDR1 DFQATT and CDR2 SNEGSKA (reference sequence). The CDR3 is 17 amino acids. The CDR3 sequence is CSARDQSGRLNTGELFF. DNA for the CDR3: TGCAGTGCTAGAGATCAAAGCGGGAGGCTGAACACCGGGGAGCTGTTTTTT.

This sequence joins TRBV28 and TRBJ2-1; 8 nucleotides match TRBD2. Germline CDR1 MDHEN, CDR2 SYDVKM. CDR3 length: 14 amino acids. The junction had 2 bases not matched to a gene; V was cut back by 3 bases and J by 4 bases. The CDR3 coding sequence is TGTGCCAGCAGTTTTCGGGGGGGATACAATGAGCAGTTCTTC. Translating gives CASSFRGGYNEQFF. Together with reference TRBV28 and TRBJ2-1, the CDR3 gives the full variable domain: DVKVTQSSRYLVKRTGEKVFLECVQDMDHENMFWYRQDPGLGLRLIYFSYDVKMKEKGDIPEGYSVSREKKERFSLILESASTNQTSMYLCASSFRGGYNEQFFGPGTRLTVL.

The rearrangement links TRBV12-3 or TRBV12-4 to TRBJ1-3; D is possibly TRBD1 (5 bases). The CDR3 loop spans 14 amino acids. V gave up 3 bases and J gave up 4 bases, with 10 bases separating them. The DNA for the CDR3 is TGTGCCAGCAGTTTTGGCAGGGACGGAAACACCATATATTTT. Protein sequence: CASSFGRDGNTIYF.